A single T cell receptor beta chain is shown here with its context. Antigen unknown. These data belong to a study of cytomegalovirus exposure and HLA in healthy donors. The repertoire was sequenced with immunoSEQ multiplex PCR; TCRdb's copy has only in-frame clones and lacks some. Of approximately 300,000 clones detected, 80% to 90% appear once; the ten largest clones hold about 0.8%. General observations from the study: Many donors shared some public TCRs, even though most TCR sequences were rare.

The donors were part of the validation cohort, which consisted of approximately 110 subjects and was separate from the first cohort of under 850 subjects. Sequences were obtained from PBMCs. The TCR originated in a woman aged 18-30 years in good health and CMV-seronegative.

CDR3 in amino acids: CASSLVPGTEAFF. The CDR3 nucleotides are TGTGCCAGCAGCTTAGTCCCGGGCACTGAAGCTTTCTTT. The chain recombines TRBV11-2 with TRBJ1-1; D not certain. V was clipped by 1 base and J by 4 bases, with 7 bases between them. The CDR3 spans 13 residues. The germline CDR1 and CDR2 sequences are SGHAT and FQNNGV.